The 10 T cell receptor beta chains below were found in one sample sequenced in a study of blood T cell repertoires in COVID-19. The method was immunoSEQ multiplex PCR; TCRdb's version includes in-frame clones alone and lacks a portion of them. The table has approximately 150,000 clones, about 88% seen once; the top ten hold 2.6%. The sequencing input was peripheral blood. All receptors derive from a human donor with acute or convalescent COVID-19. The donor label of this sample is uncertain.

The chain employs TRBV4-1 and TRBJ2-2; 8 bases map to TRBD2. Germline CDR1 reads MGHRA; CDR2 reads YSYEKL. V was pared by 1 base and J by 1 base, with 2 bases of the junction left unmatched. This CDR3 is built from 16 residues. CDR3 region: CASSQVSGENTGELFF. CDR3 coding DNA: TGCGCCAGCAGCCAAGTTAGCGGGGAGAACACCGGGGAGCTGTTTTTT.

The chain links TRBV7-9 to TRBJ1-3; maybe TRBD1 (6 bases). V lost 3 bases and J 0 bases, leaving 12 bases between the germline ends. The CDR3 totals 16 residues. Germline assignment: CDR1 SEHNR and CDR2 FQNEAQ (reference sequence). The chain's CDR3 is CASSFSRGPSGNTIYF. The CDR3 coding sequence is TGTGCCAGCAGCTTTTCCAGGGGTCCCTCTGGAAACACCATATATTTT.

The chain joins TRBV30 to TRBJ1-6; 8 bases line up with TRBD1. The CDR3 is 15 amino acids. V shed 3 bases and J 4 bases; nucleotides not matched to a gene: 5. Germline V gene data show CDR1 as GTSNPN and CDR2 as SVGIG (reference sequence). The CDR3 nucleotides are TGTGCCTGGAGGATACAGGGGGGATATAATTCACCCCTCCACTTT. It codes for CAWRIQGGYNSPLHF.

The chain couples TRBV5-6 to TRBJ2-5, with 12 positions matching TRBD2. CDR3 size: 14 residues. Germline CDR1 and CDR2: SGHDT and YYEEEE. V shed 3 bases, J shed 9 bases, and the junction held 6 bases outside the gene matches. The CDR3 DNA reads as TGTGCCAGCAGCTCGGGGACTAGCGGGTCCTCCCAGTACTTC. It is translated as CASSSGTSGSSQYF.

This clone was seen a few times. The V call is TRBV2, the J call TRBJ1-2, with a weak D call TRBD1 (5 bases). The germline gives CDR1 SNHLY, CDR2 FYNNEI. CDR3 length equals 16 residues. The V end was cut by 0 bases, the J end by 4 bases, with 15 bases between. Written as DNA, the CDR3 is TGTGCCAGCAGTGAAGCACACCCGGGGGACGGCTATGGCTACACCTTC. Its translation is CASSEAHPGDGYGYTF.

V gene TRBV6-2 or TRBV6-3 combines with J gene TRBJ2-2; TRBD2 matches at 12 bases. The germline gives CDR1 MNHEY, CDR2 SVGEGT. V lost 6 bases to trimming and J lost 5 bases; unmatched junction nucleotides: 13. The CDR3 spans 18 residues. CDR3 residues: CASSRLRGLAGVTGELFF. CDR3 bases: TGTGCCAGCAGCCGCCTCAGGGGACTAGCGGGTGTAACCGGGGAGCTGTTTTTT.

The chain has TRBV30 and TRBJ1-3, with no clear D. The germline CDR1 and CDR2 sequences are GTSNPN and SVGIG (reference sequence). Deletions cut 5 bases from V and 0 bases from J, with 11 bases between. The CDR3 runs to 14 residues. The CDR3 sequence: CAWVDGSSGNTIYF. The DNA of the CDR3 is TGTGCCTGGGTGGACGGGAGCTCTGGAAACACCATATATTTT.

This chain uses TRBV7-9 with TRBJ2-7; D is possibly TRBD1 (5 bases). The CDR3 consists of 13 residues. The V end lost 5 bases, the J end lost 1 base, and 9 bases lay between the germline ends. Germline values: CDR1 SEHNR, CDR2 FQNEAQ (reference sequence). CDR3 coding DNA: TGTGCCAGCAGCCGCAGGGATTCCTACGAGCAGTACTTC. It yields the protein CASSRRDSYEQYF.

This chain links TRBV30 with TRBJ1-5, with no clear D. The CDR3 is 15 amino acids. The V gene lost 1 base and the J gene lost 0 bases, with 10 bases spanning the gap. Germline CDR1 GTSNPN, CDR2 SVGIG (reference sequence). The CDR3 DNA sequence: TGTGCCTGGAGTGACAGACCTTATAGCAATCAGCCCCAGCATTTT. This encodes CAWSDRPYSNQPQHF.

V is TRBV11-2 and J is TRBJ1-1; D might be TRBD1 (6 bases). V was trimmed by 2 bases and J by 0 bases, leaving 19 bases between them. This CDR3 contains 18 residues. CDR1 and CDR2 from the germline V gene are SGHAT and FQNNGV. CDR3 region: CASSLRADSELVNTEAFF. CDR3 DNA: TGTGCCAGCAGCTTAAGGGCGGACAGCGAGCTCGTGAACACTGAAGCTTTCTTT.